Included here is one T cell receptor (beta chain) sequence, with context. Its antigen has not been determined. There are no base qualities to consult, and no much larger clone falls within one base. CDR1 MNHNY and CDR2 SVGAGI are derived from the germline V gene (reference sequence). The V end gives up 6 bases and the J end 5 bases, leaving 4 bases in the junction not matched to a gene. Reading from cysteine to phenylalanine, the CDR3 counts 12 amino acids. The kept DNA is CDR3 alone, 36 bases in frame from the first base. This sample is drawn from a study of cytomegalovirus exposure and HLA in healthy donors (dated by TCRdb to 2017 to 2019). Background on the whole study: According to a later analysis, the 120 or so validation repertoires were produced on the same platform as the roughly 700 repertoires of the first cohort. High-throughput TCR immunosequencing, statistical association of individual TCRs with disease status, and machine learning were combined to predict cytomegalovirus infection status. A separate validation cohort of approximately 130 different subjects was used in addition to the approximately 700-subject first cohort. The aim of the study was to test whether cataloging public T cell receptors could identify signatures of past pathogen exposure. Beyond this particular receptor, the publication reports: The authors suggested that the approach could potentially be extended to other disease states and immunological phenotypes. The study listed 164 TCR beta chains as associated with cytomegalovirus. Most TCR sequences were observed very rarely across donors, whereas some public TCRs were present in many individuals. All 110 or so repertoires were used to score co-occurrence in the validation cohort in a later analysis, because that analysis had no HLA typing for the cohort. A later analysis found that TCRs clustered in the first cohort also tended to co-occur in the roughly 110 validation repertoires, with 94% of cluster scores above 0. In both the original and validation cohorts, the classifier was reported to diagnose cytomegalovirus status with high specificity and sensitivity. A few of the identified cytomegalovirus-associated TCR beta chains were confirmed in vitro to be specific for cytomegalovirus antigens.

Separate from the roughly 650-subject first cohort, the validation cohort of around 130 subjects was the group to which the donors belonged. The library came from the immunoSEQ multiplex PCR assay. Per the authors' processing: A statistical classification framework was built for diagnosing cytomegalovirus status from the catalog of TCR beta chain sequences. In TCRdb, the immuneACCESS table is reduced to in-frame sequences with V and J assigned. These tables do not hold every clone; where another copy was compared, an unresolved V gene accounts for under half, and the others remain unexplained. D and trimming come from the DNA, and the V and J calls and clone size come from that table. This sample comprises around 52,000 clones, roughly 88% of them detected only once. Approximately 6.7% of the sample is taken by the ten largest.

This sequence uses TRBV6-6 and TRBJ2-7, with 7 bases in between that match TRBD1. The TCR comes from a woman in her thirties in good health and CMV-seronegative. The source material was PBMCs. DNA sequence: TGTGCCAGCAGCCACAGGGGTGACGAGCAGTACTTC. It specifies CASSHRGDEQYF.